This T cell receptor beta chain was profiled in a study of blood T cell repertoires in COVID-19. Study information: COVID-19 samples collected from the United States, Italy and Spain covered acute and convalescent phases. PBMCs, B-cell-depleted T cells, or T cells provided the cDNA or gDNA that made up the material.

CDR1 and CDR2 from the germline V gene are LNHDA and SQIVND (reference sequence). Trimming cost V 6 bases and J 1 base; bases outside gene matches: 8. This CDR3 spans 16 amino acids. Methods used by the authors: Estimation of nucleated cell counts relied on the amplification of reference gene primers. Repertoires were generated with immunoSEQ multiplex PCR, while TCRdb's copy carries only in-frame clones and drops some. V and J calls and clone size are those listed in that table; D and trimming were worked out from the DNA. The sample carries 100,000 to 150,000 clones, around four fifths recorded once.

The J gene is TRBJ2-1, the V gene TRBV19, with 8 bases identical to TRBD1. The TCR originated in a man aged 55 to 70 with acute or convalescent COVID-19. The specimen was peripheral blood. The CDR3 DNA is TGTGCCAGTAGGCCATACCAGGGGGCTTCCTACAATGAGCAGTTCTTC. Translated: CASRPYQGASYNEQFF. Together with reference TRBV19 and TRBJ2-1, the CDR3 gives the full variable domain: DGGITQSPKYLFRKEGQNVTLSCEQNLNHDAMYWYRQDPGQGLRLIYYSQIVNDFQKGDIAEGYSVSREKKESFPLTVTSAQKNPTAFYLCASRPYQGASYNEQFFGPGTRLTVL.